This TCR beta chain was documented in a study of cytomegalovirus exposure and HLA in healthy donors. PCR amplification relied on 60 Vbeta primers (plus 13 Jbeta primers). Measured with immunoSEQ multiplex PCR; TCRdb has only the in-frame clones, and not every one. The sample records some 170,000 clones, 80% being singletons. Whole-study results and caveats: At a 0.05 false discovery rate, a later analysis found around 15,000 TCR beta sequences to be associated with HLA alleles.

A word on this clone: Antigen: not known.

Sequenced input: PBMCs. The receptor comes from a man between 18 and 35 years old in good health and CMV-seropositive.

CDR3: CASSTTPGQAWSEQFF. In DNA, the CDR3 is TGCGCCAGCAGCACCACCCCCGGACAGGCGTGGAGTGAGCAGTTCTTC. J is TRBJ2-1 and V is TRBV5-1; 7 positions agree with TRBD1. Germline V gene lookup returns CDR1 SGHRS and CDR2 YFSETQ. The CDR3 has 16 amino acids. The junction had 16 bases not matched to a gene; V was cut back by 4 bases and J by 9 bases.